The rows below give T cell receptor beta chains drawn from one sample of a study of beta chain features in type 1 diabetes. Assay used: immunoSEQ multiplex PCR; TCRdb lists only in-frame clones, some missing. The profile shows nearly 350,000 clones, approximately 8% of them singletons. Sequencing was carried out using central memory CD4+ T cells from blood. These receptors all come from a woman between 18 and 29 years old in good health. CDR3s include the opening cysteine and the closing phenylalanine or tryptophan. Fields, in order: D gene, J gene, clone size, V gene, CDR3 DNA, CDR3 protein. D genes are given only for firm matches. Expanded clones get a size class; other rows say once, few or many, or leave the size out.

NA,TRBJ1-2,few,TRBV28,TGTGCCAGCACCCGCGGGCAGAAAAACTATGGCTACACCTTC,CASTRGQKNYGYTF
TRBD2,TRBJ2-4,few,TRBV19,TGTGCCAGTAGCCCCAGGGGAGAGGGGGGGACTAGCTGGGCGAACATTCAGTACTTC,CASSPRGEGGTSWANIQYF
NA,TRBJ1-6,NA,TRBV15,TGTGCCACCAGCAGGTCCGGTGGTAATTCACCCCTCCACTTT,CATSRSGGNSPLHF
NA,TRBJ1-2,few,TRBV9,TGTGCCAGCAGCGTAGGTAACTCAAAGGGGTACGGCTACACCTTC,CASSVGNSKGYGYTF
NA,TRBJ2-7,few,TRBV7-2,TGTGCCAGCAGCTTGCCCCAGGGATCCCCCTACGAGCAGTACTTC,CASSLPQGSPYEQYF
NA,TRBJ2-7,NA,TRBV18,TGTGCCAGCTCGAGCACCTACCGGACCTACGAGCAGTACTTC,CASSSTYRTYEQYF
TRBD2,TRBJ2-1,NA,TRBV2,TGTGCCACCACCGAGGGGAGGGCAAACAATGAGCAGTTCTTC,CATTEGRANNEQFF
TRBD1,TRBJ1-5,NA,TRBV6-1,TGTGCCAGCAGTGAAGGACAGGGAGGGAATCAGCCCCAGCATTTT,CASSEGQGGNQPQHF
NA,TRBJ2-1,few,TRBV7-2,TGTGCCAGCAGCCCATATACAGAATACAATGAGCAGTTCTTC,CASSPYTEYNEQFF
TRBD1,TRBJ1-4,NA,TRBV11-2,TGTGCCAGCAGATCCGGGACAGATAATGAAAAACTGTTTTTT,CASRSGTDNEKLFF
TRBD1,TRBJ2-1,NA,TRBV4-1,TGCGCCAGCAGCCAAGATCTTGGAGCAGGGGGCTACTACAATGAGCAGTTCTTC,CASSQDLGAGGYYNEQFF
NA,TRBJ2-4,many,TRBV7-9,TGTGCCAGCAGCTTAGCCCCTTCGGGAAACATTCAGTACTTC,CASSLAPSGNIQYF
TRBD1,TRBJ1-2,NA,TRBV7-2,TGTGCCAGCAGCTTAGTCGCAGGGGGCTACTATGGCTACACCTTC,CASSLVAGGYYGYTF
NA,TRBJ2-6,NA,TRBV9,TGTGCCAGCAGCGTCGGCGGGGCTGGGGCCAACGTCCTGACTTTC,CASSVGGAGANVLTF
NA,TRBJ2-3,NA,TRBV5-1,TGCGCCAGCAGCGCCGACCCGACGACCTTCACAGATACGCAGTATTTT,CASSADPTTFTDTQYF
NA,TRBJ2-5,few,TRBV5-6,TGTGCCAGCAGCCCCGCAGACCAAGAGACCCAGTACTTC,CASSPADQETQYF
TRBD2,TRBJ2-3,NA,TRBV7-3,TGTGCCAGCAGCTTGGGACTAGCGGGATACACAGATACGCAGTATTTT,CASSLGLAGYTDTQYF
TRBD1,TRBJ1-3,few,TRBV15,TGTGCCACCAGCGGGACAGGGGGCCCTGGAAACACCATATATTTT,CATSGTGGPGNTIYF
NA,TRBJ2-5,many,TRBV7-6,TGTGCCAGCAGTCCCGGGCCCTTGGCCGCCCAGTACTTC,CASSPGPLAAQYF
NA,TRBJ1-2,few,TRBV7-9,TGTGCCAGCAGCTTAGACGTACAGGGTTGGTATGGCTACACCTTC,CASSLDVQGWYGYTF
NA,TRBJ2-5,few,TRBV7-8,TGTGCCAGCAGCTTCGGACTAAGTCGCGCGGCCCAGTACTTC,CASSFGLSRAAQYF
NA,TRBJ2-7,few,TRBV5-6,TGTGCCAGCAGCCGCTACGAGGGGGGCTACGAGCAGTACTTC,CASSRYEGGYEQYF
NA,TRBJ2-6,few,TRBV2,TGTGCCAGCAAAATAAAGGGCTCTGGGGCCAACGTCCTGACTTTC,CASKIKGSGANVLTF
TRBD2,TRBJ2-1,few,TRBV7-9,TGTGCCAGCAGCTTAGCGCGGGGACTAGCGGGGCCCGAGTCGGATGAGCAGTTCTTC,CASSLARGLAGPESDEQFF
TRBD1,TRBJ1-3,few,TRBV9,TGTGCCAGCAACCGGGACAGGGACCCCTCTGGAAACACCATATATTTT,CASNRDRDPSGNTIYF
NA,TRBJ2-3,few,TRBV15,TGTGCCACCAGCAGAGTTCGGTGGGATACGCAGTATTTT,CATSRVRWDTQYF
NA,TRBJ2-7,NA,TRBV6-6,TGTGCCAGCAGTTACTCGTCCGCGGATAGCTCCTACGAGCAGTACTTC,CASSYSSADSSYEQYF
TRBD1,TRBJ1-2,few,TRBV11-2,TGTGCCAGCAGCCATCTTAGACGGCAGGGGGATGTATTCTATGGCTACACCTTC,CASSHLRRQGDVFYGYTF
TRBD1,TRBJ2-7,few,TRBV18,TGTGCCAGCTCACCTACGACAGGGGACGAGCAGTACTTC,CASSPTTGDEQYF
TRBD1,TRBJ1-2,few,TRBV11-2,TGTGCCAGCAGCTGGGGACAGGACTCCTATGGCTACACCTTC,CASSWGQDSYGYTF
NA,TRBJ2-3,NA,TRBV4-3,TGCGCCAGCAGCCAACGAGGGGGACTTACAGATACGCAGTATTTT,CASSQRGGLTDTQYF